This TCR beta chain emerged from a study of high-grade serous ovarian cancer treatment subgroups. Clones were read by immunoSEQ multiplex PCR, and TCRdb kept only the in-frame ones, dropping some. Among some 12,000 clones listed, over 80% were seen once. The CDR3 totals 13 residues. The V gene's germline CDR1 is MGHDK and CDR2 SYGVNS. The V end lost 2 bases, the J end lost 4 bases, and 9 bases lay between the germline ends. Tumor tissue was taken before any definitive surgery or chemotherapy was given. A single count supports this clone. The rearrangement joins TRBV25-1 to TRBJ2-7; D is unresolved. The receptor was derived from a human donor with high-grade serous ovarian cancer. Sequencing was performed on tumor tissue. CDR3 nucleotides: TGTGCCAGCAGTGAAAGCCAGGATTACGAGCAGTACTTC. Translation gives CASSESQDYEQYF.